One and the same sample provided the 20 T cell receptor beta chains below, sequenced in a study of T cells in Graves' hyperthyroidism and ophthalmopathy. Using RNA transcripts as the source, TCR beta CDR3 regions were amplified. The HTBI primer set was used in a first-round RT-PCR of the TCR CDR3. TCRdb re-called the multiplex PCR reads with MiXCR, one entry per CDR3 protein. The sample consists of hundreds of thousands of distinct CDR3 sequences, roughly 40% of them appearing once. What was sequenced was blood. All receptors derive from a man younger than 35 with Graves' hyperthyroidism.

This clonotype was observed a single time. The chain joins TRBV7-2 to TRBJ2-3; D call uncertain. The CDR3 runs 14 residues. V was cut by 3 bases and J by 2 bases, with 9 bases left in between. The germline V gene encodes CDR1 SGHTA and CDR2 FQGNSA. CDR3 region: CASSFALLTDTQYF. CDR3 in DNA: TGTGCCAGCAGCTTCGCCCTCCTCACAGATACGCAGTATTTT. Full variable domain (missing parts from reference TRBV7-2 and TRBJ2-3): GAGVSQSPSNKVTEKGKDVELRCDPISGHTALYWYRQSLGQGLEFLIYFQGNSAPDKSGLPSDRFSAERTGGSVSTLTIQRTQQEDSAVYLCASSFALLTDTQYFGPGTRLTVL.

This clonotype appeared a few times. This may be a read error, as it is one base from a much larger clone. The chain joins TRBV29-1 to TRBJ2-2; 10 positions agree with TRBD2. CDR3 size: 15 residues. The germline gives CDR1 SQVTM, CDR2 ANQGSEA. The CDR3 DNA sequence: TGCAGCGTTGAGATAAGCGGGAGGGGCACCGGGGAGCTGCTTTTT. This gives the protein CSVEISGRGTGELLF.

The chain uses TRBV7-2 and TRBJ1-1; TRBD1 might be the D (5 bases). The V end lost 8 bases, the J end lost 7 bases, and 17 bases lay between the germline ends. Germline V gene data show CDR1 as SGHTA and CDR2 as FQGNSA. The length of the CDR3 is 13 residues. CDR3 coding DNA: TGTGCCAGCTCGCGACCGGGACCGAATGAAGCTTTCTTT. It yields the protein CASSRPGPNEAFF.

Only a few counts were recorded for this clonotype. The chain has TRBV5-1 and TRBJ2-5, with TRBD1 matching over 11 bases. Trimming removed 0 bases from V and 5 bases from J; junction bases left unmatched: 6. There are 16 residues in the CDR3. From germline, CDR1 is SGHRS and CDR2 YFSETQ. For the CDR3, the DNA is TGCGCCAGCAGCTTGGCTGGACAGGGGGCTGAGGAGACCCAGTACTTC. This codes for CASSLAGQGAEETQYF. The variable domain in full, completed from reference TRBV5-1 and TRBJ2-5, reads KAGVTQTPRYLIKTRGQQVTLSCSPISGHRSVSWYQQTPGQGLQFLFEYFSETQRNKGNFPGRFSGRQFSNSRSEMNVSTLELGDSALYLCASSLAGQGAEETQYFGPGTRLLVL.

The V gene is TRBV5-1, the J gene TRBJ2-5; perhaps D is TRBD1 or TRBD2 (7 bases each). Germline values: CDR1 SGHRS, CDR2 YFSETQ. This CDR3 has 16 amino acids. The V and J ends lost 5 bases and 2 bases respectively, with 19 bases between them. DNA of the CDR3: TGCGCCAGCAGTTTCGGGACTACCAGGGGGCAAGAGACCCAGTACTTC. As protein: CASSFGTTRGQETQYF.

This clonotype was counted a single time. Just one base apart from a much larger clone, this may be a read error. The rearrangement joins TRBV5-1 to TRBJ2-7, with 8 nucleotides matching TRBD1. The length of the CDR3 is 14 residues. Germline values: CDR1 SGHRS, CDR2 YFSETQ. The CDR3 loop reads CASGLGDRHYEQYF. CDR3 nucleotides: TGCGCCAGCGGCTTGGGGGACAGGCACTACGAGCAGTACTTC.

This clonotype has just a few counts. The chain couples TRBV12-3 or TRBV12-4 to TRBJ2-7; tentative D call: TRBD1 (6 bases). The germline V and J ends were trimmed by 4 bases and 0 bases, with 13 bases remaining between them. The CDR3 is 15 residues long. For the CDR3, the DNA is TGTGCCAGCAGTTCCGTCCCGGACAGCTCCTACGAGCAGTACTTC. Translation gives CASSSVPDSSYEQYF.

The genes are TRBV2 and TRBJ2-2, with no clear D. Trimming removed 5 bases at V and 4 bases at J, with 14 bases between. Germline lookup yields CDR1 SNHLY and CDR2 FYNNEI. The CDR3 length is 15 residues. CDR3: CASSLGPPPTGELFF. CDR3 sequence (DNA): TGTGCCAGCAGTTTAGGACCTCCCCCCACCGGGGAGCTGTTTTTT.

The chain employs TRBV11-2 and TRBJ1-6, with D possibly being TRBD1 (5 bases). Germline V CDR1 and CDR2: SGHAT, FQNNGV. The CDR3 has 14 amino acids. The V end was cut by 1 base, the J end by 8 bases, with 9 bases between. CDR3 sequence: CASSLGGTYSPLHF. The CDR3 DNA is TGTGCCAGCAGCTTAGGTGGGACTTATTCACCCCTCCACTTT.

This clonotype was picked up a small number of times. The CDR3 is CASSLEQPGNTIYF. Written as DNA, the CDR3 is TGTGCCAGCAGCTTGGAACAGCCTGGAAACACCATATATTTT. This chain links TRBV5-6 with TRBJ1-3; D is ambiguous. V was shortened by 0 bases and J by 2 bases, with 6 bases between the two germline ends. CDR1 and CDR2 (germline): SGHDT, YYEEEE. The CDR3 length is 14 residues.

Concerning this clonotype: Lacking the conserved final phenylalanine or tryptophan, this CDR3 likely reflects a read error. The DNA is left out, because the CDR3 cannot be placed on it with certainty; the CDR3 is given as TCRdb lists it. The chain links TRBV20-1 to TRBJ1-3; the table names TRBD1, a call not compared with the DNA. The CDR3 has 8 residues if both end residues are counted. Germline V lookup: CDR1 DFQATT, CDR2 SNEGSKA (reference sequence). CDR3 region: CSASGGTT.

This rearrangement joins TRBV24-1 to TRBJ2-5; 7 bases align to TRBD1. The CDR3 is 16 residues long. Germline-derived CDR1 and CDR2 are KGHDR and SFDVKD. J gave up 3 bases and V 3 bases, and 9 bases lay outside the gene matches. In nucleotides, the CDR3 is TGTGCCACCAGTGATCCGTTCCGGGACAGCGAAGAGACCCAGTACTTC. Translating gives CATSDPFRDSEETQYF.

This clonotype was counted ten times or more. This chain uses TRBV19 with TRBJ2-7; TRBD1 agrees at 7 bases. J gave up 3 bases and V 5 bases, and 4 bases lay outside the gene matches. This CDR3 comprises 13 residues. The germline V gene has CDR1 LNHDA and CDR2 SQIVND (reference sequence). CDR3 amino acids: CASSWTGLYEQYF. The CDR3 DNA follows: TGTGCCAGTAGTTGGACAGGACTCTACGAGCAGTACTTC.

Only a few counts were recorded for this clonotype. This may come from a read error, since a much larger clone is one base off. The chain carries TRBV29-1 and TRBJ1-3; a possible D gene is TRBD1 (5 bases). Trimming removed 5 bases from V and 0 bases from J, with 8 bases in between. This CDR3 has 13 amino acids. Germline-derived CDR1 and CDR2 are SQVTM and ANQGSEA. DNA for the CDR3: TGCAGCGTTACTCAGGGCTCTGGAAACACCATATATTTT. Its protein is CSVTQGSGNTIYF.

This clonotype appeared a few times. One base away lies a much larger clone, so this may be a sequencing read error. V and J are TRBV3-1 and TRBJ1-5; D not resolved. Germline V gene sequence: CDR1 LGHDT, CDR2 YNNKEL (reference sequence). The CDR3 has 12 amino acids. Trimming took 3 bases from V and 7 from J, leaving 7 bases between them. CDR3 sequence: CASSQGKQPQHF. The CDR3 DNA reads TGTGCCAGCAGCCAGGGGAAACAGCCCCAGCATTTT.

The V and J genes are TRBV10-3 and TRBJ2-2, with D possibly being TRBD1 or TRBD2 (6 bases each). With 5 bases removed from V and 2 bases from J, the gap between germline ends came to 12 bases. CDR3 size: 15 residues. Germline assignment: CDR1 ENHRY and CDR2 SYGVKD. CDR3 DNA: TGTGCCATCAGTTATTCGGGGGCTAACACCGGGGAGCTGTTTTTT. Translated, it gives CAISYSGANTGELFF.

This clonotype was observed once. This chain connects TRBV9 to TRBJ1-6; possibly TRBD1 for D (5 bases). The V end lost 0 bases, the J end lost 9 bases, and 22 bases lay between the germline ends. Germline values: CDR1 SGDLS, CDR2 YYNGEE. There are 18 residues in the CDR3. CDR3 protein: CASSVDQGWGYRGSPLHF. DNA for the CDR3: TGTGCCAGCAGCGTAGATCAGGGATGGGGCTACCGGGGTTCACCCCTCCACTTT.

The chain links TRBV7-2 to TRBJ2-7; D is uncertain. Deletions cut 4 bases from V and 6 bases from J, with 10 bases between. The CDR3 is made up of 12 amino acids. Germline V lookup: CDR1 SGHTA, CDR2 FQGNSA. This CDR3 reads CASSSWLGEQYF. The CDR3 DNA reads TGTGCCAGCAGCTCCTGGTTGGGCGAGCAGTACTTC.

This clonotype was counted ten times or more. V gene TRBV19 combines with J gene TRBJ1-1; tentative D call: TRBD1 (5 bases). The CDR3 runs 13 residues. V lost 7 bases and J lost 0, with 9 bases in between. Germline assignment: CDR1 LNHDA and CDR2 SQIVND (reference sequence). The CDR3 bases are TGTGCCAGTATCGGGACGGTGAACACTGAAGCTTTCTTT. This translates into CASIGTVNTEAFF.

This clonotype was picked up a small number of times. This sequence joins TRBV11-1 and TRBJ2-5; D gene uncertain. Trimming took off 5 bases at V and 4 bases at J, with 11 bases between the two ends. Germline CDR1 reads SGHAT; CDR2 reads FQDESV (reference sequence). This CDR3 has 13 amino acids. The CDR3 is CASSPYSGETQYF. The CDR3 nucleotides read TGTGCCAGCAGCCCCTACTCGGGAGAGACCCAGTACTTC.